The subject of this entry is one T cell receptor (beta chain). As yet, its antigen is unknown. The entry originates in a study of Ad26.COV2.S vaccination and SARS-CoV-2 variants. General study findings and limits: Reports say spike-specific CD8+ and CD4+ T cell responses covered substantial breadth after vaccination.

Treatment meaning: some 19 received Ad26.COV2.S at low or high dose, single or two shots; roughly 5 received placebo; per-sample allocation not given. Day 63 following the first vaccine or placebo injection was when the samples were taken. The sample came from a Boston adult aged 18-55 years. Immunization relied on an Ad26 vector, which expressed Wuhan-strain SARS-CoV-2 spike. The protocol was immunoSEQ multiplex PCR, while the TCRdb copy is restricted to in-frame clones and leaves out a portion. The data contain 440,000 or so clones, 89% of them singletons. This CDR3 comprises 14 residues. Germline V gene data show CDR1 as SGHKS and CDR2 as YYEKEE (reference sequence). V shed 4 bases and J shed 2 bases, with 13 bases lying between them.

The material sequenced was peripheral blood, taken in a trial of Ad26.COV2.S vaccine versus placebo. The receptor was derived from a person between 18 and 65 years old who received the Ad26.COV2.S COVID-19 vaccine or a placebo. The chain couples TRBV5-5 to TRBJ2-7; D unclear. The CDR3, as DNA: TGTGCCAGCAGCGTTCTAGGTTCCGCCTACGAGCAGTACTTC. Translated: CASSVLGSAYEQYF.